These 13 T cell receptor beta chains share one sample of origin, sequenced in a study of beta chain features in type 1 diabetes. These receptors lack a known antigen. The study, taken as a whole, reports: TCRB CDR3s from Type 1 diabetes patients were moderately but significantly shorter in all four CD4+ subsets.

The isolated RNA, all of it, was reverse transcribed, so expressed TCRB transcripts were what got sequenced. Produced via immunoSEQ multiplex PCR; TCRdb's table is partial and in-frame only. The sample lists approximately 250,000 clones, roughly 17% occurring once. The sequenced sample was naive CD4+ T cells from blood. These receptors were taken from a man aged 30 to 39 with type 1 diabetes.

The CDR3 here is CASSPQESETQYF. The CDR3 DNA reads TGTGCCAGCTCACCACAGGAGTCAGAGACCCAGTACTTC. The chain is built from TRBV18 and TRBJ2-5; no definite D call. In germline, CDR1 is KGHSH, CDR2 LQKENI. This CDR3 is built from 13 residues. Trimming cost V 1 base and J 4 bases, with 7 bases left between them.

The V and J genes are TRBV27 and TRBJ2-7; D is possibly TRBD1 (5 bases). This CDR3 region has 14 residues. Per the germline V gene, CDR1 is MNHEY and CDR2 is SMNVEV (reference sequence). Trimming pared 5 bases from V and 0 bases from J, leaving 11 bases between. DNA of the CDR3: TGTGCCAGCAGTCCACGACAGTTCTCCTACGAGCAGTACTTC. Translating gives CASSPRQFSYEQYF.

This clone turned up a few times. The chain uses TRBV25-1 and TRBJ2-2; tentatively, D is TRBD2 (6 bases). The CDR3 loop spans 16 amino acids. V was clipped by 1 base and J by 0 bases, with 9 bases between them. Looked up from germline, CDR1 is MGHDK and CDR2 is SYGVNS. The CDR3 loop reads CASSEWRAANTGELFF. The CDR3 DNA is TGTGCCAGCAGTGAATGGAGGGCAGCGAACACCGGGGAGCTGTTTTTT.

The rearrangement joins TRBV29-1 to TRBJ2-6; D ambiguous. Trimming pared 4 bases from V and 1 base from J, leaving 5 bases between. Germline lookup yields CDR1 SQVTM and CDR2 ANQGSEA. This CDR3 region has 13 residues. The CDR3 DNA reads TGCAGCGTTGGACGGTCTGGGGCCAACGTCCTGACTTTC. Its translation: CSVGRSGANVLTF.

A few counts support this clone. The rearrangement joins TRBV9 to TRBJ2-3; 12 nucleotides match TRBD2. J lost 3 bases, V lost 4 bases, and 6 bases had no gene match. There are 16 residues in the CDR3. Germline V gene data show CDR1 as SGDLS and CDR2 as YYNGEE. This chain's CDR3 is CASSRSLAGGTDTQYF. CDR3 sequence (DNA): TGTGCCAGCAGCAGATCACTAGCGGGAGGAACAGATACGCAGTATTTT.

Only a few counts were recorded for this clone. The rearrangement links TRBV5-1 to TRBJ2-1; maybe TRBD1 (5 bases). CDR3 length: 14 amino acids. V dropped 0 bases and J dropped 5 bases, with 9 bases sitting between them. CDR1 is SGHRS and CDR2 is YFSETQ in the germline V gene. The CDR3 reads CASSLGQGDNEQFF. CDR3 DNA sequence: TGCGCCAGCAGCTTGGGGCAGGGCGACAATGAGCAGTTCTTC.

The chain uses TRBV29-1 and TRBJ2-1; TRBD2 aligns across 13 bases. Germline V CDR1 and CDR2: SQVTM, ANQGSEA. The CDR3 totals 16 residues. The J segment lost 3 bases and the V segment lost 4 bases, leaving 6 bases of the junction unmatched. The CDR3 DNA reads TGCAGCGTTGTTGGGACTAGCGGGAATATCTACAATGAGCAGTTCTTC. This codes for CSVVGTSGNIYNEQFF.

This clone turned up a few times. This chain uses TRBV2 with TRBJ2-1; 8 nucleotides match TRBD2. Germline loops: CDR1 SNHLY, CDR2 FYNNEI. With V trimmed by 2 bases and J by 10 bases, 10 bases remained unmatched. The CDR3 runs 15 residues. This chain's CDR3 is CASSEQASGSGEQFF. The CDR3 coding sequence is TGTGCCAGCAGTGAACAGGCGAGCGGGAGTGGCGAGCAGTTCTTC. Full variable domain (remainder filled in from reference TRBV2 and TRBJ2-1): EPEVTQTPSHQVTQMGQEVILRCVPISNHLYFYWYRQILGQKVEFLVSFYNNEISEKSEIFDDQFSVERPDGSNFTLKIRSTKLEDSAMYFCASSEQASGSGEQFFGPGTRLTVL.

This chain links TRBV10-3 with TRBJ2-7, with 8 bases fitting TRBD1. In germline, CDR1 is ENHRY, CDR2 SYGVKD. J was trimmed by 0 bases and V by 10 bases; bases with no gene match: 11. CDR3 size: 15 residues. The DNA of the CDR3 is TGTGCCACGGAACGCCAGGACAGGGACTCCTACGAGCAGTACTTC. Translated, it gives CATERQDRDSYEQYF.

In nucleotides, the CDR3 is TGTGCCACCTTACAGGGGAACACCGGGGAGCTGTTTTTT. Its protein is CATLQGNTGELFF. This chain uses TRBV14 with TRBJ2-2, with a weak D call TRBD1 (6 bases). Germline CDR1 and CDR2: SGHDN and FVKESK. This CDR3 is 13 amino acids long. V was pared by 10 bases and J by 1 base, with 10 bases between.

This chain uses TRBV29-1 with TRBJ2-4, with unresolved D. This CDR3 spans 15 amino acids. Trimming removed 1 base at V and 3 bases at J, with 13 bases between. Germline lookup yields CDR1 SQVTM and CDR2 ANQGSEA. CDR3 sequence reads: CSVEAPLGDKNIQYF. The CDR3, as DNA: TGCAGCGTTGAAGCGCCTCTAGGAGACAAAAACATTCAGTACTTC.

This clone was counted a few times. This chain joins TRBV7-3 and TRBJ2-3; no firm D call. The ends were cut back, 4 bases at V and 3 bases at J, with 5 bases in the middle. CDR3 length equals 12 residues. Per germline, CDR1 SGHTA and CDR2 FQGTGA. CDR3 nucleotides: TGTGCCAGCAGCTCAACTACAGATACGCAGTATTTT. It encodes CASSSTTDTQYF.

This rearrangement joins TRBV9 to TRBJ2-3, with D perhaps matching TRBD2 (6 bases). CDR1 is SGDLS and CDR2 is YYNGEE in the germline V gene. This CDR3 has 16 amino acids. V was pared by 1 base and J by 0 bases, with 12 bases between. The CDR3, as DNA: TGTGCCAGCAGCGTAAGTCGCGGGACTAGCACAGATACGCAGTATTTT. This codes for CASSVSRGTSTDTQYF.